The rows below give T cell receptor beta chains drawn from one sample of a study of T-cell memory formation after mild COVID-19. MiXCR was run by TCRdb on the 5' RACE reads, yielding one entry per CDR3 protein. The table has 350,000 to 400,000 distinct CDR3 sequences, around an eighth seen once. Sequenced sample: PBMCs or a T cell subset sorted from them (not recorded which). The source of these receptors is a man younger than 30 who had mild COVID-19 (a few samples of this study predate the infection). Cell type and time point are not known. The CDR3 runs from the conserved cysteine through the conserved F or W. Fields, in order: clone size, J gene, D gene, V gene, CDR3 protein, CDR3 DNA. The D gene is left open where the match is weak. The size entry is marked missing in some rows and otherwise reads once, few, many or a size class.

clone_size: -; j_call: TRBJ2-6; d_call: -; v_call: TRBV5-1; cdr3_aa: CASSLDPAGANVLTF; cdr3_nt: TGCGCCAGCAGCTTGGATCCGGCCGGGGCCAACGTCCTGACTTTC
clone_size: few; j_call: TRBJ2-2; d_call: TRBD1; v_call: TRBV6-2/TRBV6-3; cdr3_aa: CASRTGATNTGELFF; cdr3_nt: TGTGCCAGCAGGACAGGGGCCACGAACACCGGGGAGCTGTTTTTT
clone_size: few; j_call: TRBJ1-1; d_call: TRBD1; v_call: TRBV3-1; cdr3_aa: CASSQDPPGGGKGAFF; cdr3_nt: TGTGCCAGCAGCCAAGATCCCCCAGGGGGCGGGAAAGGGGCTTTCTTT
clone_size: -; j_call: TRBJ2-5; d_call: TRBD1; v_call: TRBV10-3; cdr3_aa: CAISDARTGETQYF; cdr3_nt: TGTGCCATCAGTGACGCGAGGACAGGGGAGACCCAGTACTTC
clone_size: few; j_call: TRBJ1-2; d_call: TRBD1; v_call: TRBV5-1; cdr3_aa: CASSTGDSSYGYTF; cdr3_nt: TGCGCCAGCAGCACAGGGGACAGCAGTTATGGCTACACCTTC
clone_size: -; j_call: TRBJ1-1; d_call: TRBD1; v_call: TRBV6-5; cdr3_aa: CASSYSGQGDAFF; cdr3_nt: TGTGCCAGCAGTTACTCGGGACAGGGTGACGCTTTCTTT
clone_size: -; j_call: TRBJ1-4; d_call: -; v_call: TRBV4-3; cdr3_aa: CASSPNPGGEKLFF; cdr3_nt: TGCGCCAGCAGCCCGAATCCCGGGGGAGAAAAACTGTTTTTT
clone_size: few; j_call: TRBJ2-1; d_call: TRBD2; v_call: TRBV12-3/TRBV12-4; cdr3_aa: CASSFTRGGRNEQFF; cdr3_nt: TGTGCCAGCAGTTTCACGCGGGGGGGCCGGAATGAGCAGTTCTTC
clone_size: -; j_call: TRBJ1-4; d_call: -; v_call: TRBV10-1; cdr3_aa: CASSESSSNEKLFF; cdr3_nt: TGCGCCAGCAGTGAATCGAGCTCGAATGAAAAACTGTTTTTT
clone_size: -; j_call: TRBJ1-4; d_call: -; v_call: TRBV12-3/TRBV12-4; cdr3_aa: CASSFLGYNEKLFF; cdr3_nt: TGTGCCAGCAGTTTTTTGGGTTATAATGAAAAACTGTTTTTT
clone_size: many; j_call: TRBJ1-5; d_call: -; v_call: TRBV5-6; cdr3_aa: CASSLALGNQPQHF; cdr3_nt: TGTGCCAGCAGCTTGGCCCTTGGCAATCAGCCCCAGCATTTT
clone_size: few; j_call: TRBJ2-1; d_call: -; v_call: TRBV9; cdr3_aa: CASSPPRTVYNEQFF; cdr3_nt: TGTGCCAGCAGCCCTCCGCGGACGGTTTACAATGAGCAGTTCTTC
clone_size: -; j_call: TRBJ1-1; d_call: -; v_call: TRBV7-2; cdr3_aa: CASSLVLGTLNTEAFF; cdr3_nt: TGTGCCAGCAGCTTAGTACTTGGGACGTTGAACACTGAAGCTTTCTTT
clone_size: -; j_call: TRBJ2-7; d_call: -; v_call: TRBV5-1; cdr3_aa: CASSFSGASYEQYF; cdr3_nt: TGCGCCAGCAGCTTTTCGGGGGCCTCCTACGAGCAGTACTTC
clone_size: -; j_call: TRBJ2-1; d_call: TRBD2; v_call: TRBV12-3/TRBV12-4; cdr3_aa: CASSLGGLAGGWLFF; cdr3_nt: TGTGCCAGCAGTTTAGGGGGACTAGCGGGGGGCTGGCTGTTCTTC
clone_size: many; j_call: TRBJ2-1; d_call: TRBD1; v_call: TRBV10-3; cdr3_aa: CAISTHFRGTAGPNEQFF; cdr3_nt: TGTGCCATCAGTACACATTTCCGTGGGACAGCAGGCCCCAATGAGCAGTTCTTC
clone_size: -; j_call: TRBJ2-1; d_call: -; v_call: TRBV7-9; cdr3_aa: CASSARQDDRFTMRSVQFF; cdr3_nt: TGTGCCAGCAGCGCCCGACAGGACGACCGTTTTACAATGAGGTCGGTGCAGTTCTTC
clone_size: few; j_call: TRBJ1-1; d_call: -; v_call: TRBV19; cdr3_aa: CASSIWDGNTEAFF; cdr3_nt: TGTGCCAGTAGTATATGGGACGGTAACACTGAAGCTTTCTTT